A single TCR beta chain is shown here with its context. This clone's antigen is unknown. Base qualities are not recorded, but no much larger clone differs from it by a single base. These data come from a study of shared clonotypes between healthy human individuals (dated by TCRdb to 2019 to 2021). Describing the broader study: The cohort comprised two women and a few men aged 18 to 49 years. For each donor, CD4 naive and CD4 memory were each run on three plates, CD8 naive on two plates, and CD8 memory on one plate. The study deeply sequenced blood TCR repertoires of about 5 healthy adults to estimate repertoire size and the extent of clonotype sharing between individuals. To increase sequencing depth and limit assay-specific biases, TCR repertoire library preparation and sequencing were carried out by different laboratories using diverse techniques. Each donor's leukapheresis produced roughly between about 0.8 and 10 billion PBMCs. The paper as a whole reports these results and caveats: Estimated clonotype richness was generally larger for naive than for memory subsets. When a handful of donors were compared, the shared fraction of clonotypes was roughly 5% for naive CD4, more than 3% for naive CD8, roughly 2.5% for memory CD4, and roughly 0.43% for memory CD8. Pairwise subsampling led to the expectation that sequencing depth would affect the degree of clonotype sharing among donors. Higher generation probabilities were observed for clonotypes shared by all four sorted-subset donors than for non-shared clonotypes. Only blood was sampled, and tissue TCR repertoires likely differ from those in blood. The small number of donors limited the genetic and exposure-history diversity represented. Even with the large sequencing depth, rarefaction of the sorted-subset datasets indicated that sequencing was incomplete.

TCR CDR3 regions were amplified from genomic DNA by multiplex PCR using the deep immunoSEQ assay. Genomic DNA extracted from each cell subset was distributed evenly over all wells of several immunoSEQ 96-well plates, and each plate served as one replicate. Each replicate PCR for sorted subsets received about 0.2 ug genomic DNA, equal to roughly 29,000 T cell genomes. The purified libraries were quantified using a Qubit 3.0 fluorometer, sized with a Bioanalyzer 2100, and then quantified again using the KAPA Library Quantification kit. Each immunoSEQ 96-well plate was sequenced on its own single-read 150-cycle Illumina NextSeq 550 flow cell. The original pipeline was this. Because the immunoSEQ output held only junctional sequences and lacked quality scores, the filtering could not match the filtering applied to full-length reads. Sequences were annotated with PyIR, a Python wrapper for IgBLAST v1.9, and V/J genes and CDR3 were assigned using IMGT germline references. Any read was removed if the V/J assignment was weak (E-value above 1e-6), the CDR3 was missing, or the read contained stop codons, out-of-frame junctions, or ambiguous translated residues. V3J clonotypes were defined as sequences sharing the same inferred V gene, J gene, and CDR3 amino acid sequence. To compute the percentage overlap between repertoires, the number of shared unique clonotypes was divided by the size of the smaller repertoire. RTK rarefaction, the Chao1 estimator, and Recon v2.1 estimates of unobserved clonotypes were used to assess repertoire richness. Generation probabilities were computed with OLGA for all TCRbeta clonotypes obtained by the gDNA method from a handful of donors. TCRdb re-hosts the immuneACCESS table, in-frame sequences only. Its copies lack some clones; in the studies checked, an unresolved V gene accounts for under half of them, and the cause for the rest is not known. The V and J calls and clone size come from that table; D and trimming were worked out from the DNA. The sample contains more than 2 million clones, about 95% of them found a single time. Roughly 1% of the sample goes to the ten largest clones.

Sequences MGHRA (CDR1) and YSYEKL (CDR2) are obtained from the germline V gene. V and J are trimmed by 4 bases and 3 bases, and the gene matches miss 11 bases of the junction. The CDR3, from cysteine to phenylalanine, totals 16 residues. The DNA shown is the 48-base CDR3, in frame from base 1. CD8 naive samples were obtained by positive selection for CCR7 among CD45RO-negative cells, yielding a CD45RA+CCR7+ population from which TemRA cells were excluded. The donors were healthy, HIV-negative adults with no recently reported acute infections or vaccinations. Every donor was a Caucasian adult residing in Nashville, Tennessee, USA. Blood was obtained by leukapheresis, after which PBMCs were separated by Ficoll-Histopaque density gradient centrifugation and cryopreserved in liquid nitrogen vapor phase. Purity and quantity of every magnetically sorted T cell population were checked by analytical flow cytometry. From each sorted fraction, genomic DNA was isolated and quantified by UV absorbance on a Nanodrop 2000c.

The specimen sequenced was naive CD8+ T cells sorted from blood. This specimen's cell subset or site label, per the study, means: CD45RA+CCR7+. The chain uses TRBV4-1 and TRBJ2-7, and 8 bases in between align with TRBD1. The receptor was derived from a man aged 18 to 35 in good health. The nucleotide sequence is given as TGCGCCAGCAGCCTCCAGCCCAACAGGGGGGACTACGAGCAGTACTTC. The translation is CASSLQPNRGDYEQYF.